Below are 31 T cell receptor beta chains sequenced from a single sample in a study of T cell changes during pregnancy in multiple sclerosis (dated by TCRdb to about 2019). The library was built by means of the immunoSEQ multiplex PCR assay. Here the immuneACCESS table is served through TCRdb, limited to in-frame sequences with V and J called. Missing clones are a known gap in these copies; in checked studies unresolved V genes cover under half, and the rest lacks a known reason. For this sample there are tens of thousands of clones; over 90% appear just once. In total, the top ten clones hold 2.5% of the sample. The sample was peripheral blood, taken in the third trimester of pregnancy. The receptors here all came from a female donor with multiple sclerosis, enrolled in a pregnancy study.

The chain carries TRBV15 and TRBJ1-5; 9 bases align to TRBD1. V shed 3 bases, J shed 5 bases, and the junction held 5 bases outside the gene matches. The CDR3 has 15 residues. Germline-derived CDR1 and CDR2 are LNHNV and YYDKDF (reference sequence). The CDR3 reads CATSSAGTGYQPQHF. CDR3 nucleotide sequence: TGTGCCACCAGCAGCGCCGGGACAGGGTATCAGCCCCAGCATTTT.

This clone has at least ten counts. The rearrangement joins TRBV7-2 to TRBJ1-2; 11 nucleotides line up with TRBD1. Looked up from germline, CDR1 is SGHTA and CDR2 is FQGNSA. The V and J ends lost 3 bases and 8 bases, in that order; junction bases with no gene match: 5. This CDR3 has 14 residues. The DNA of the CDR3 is TGTGCCAGCAGCTTCCGGGACAGGGGGGACGGCTACACCTTC. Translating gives CASSFRDRGDGYTF.

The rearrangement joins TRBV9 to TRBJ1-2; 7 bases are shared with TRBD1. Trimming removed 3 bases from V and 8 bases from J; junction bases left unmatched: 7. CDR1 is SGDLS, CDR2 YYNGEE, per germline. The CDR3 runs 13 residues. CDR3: CASSATGIGGYTF. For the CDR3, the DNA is TGTGCCAGCAGCGCGACAGGGATCGGAGGCTACACCTTC.

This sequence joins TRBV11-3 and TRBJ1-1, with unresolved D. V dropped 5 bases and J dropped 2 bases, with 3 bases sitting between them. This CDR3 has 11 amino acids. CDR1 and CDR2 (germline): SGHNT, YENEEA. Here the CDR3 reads CASSPNTEAFF. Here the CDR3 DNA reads TGTGCCAGCAGCCCAAACACTGAAGCTTTCTTT.

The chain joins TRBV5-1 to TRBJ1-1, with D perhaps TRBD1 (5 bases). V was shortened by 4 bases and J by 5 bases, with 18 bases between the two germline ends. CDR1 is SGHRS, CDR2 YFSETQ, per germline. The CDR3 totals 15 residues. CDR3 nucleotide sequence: TGCGCCAGCAGCCCTACACCGGGGGGAGGTACTGAAGCTTTCTTT. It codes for CASSPTPGGGTEAFF.

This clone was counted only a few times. The DNA for the CDR3 is TGTGCCAGCAGCGTAGAAACAGGGTCACCCCTCCACTTT. It translates to CASSVETGSPLHF. The chain has TRBV9 and TRBJ1-6; D may be TRBD1 (6 bases). Trimming pared 0 bases from V and 10 bases from J, leaving 8 bases between. The CDR3 spans 13 residues. Germline-derived CDR1 and CDR2 are SGDLS and YYNGEE.

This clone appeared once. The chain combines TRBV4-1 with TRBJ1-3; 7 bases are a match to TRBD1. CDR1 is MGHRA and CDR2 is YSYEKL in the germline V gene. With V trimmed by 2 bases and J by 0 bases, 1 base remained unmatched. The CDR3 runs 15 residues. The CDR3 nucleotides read TGCGCCAGCAGCCAACCAGGGGGCTCTGGAAACACCATATATTTT. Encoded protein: CASSQPGGSGNTIYF.

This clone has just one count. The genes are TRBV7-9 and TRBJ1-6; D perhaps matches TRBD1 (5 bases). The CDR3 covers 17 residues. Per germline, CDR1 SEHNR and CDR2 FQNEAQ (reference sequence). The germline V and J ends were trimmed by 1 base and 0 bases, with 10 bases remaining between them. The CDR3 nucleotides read TGTGCCAGCAGCTTAGACAGGACGAGCTCCTATAATTCACCCCTCCACTTT. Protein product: CASSLDRTSSYNSPLHF.

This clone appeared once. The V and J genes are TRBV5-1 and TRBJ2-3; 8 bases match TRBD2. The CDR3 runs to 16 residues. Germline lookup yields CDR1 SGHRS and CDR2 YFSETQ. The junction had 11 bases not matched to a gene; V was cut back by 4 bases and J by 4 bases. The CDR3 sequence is CASSPLAGGLPDTQYF. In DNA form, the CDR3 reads TGCGCCAGCAGCCCTCTGGCGGGGGGTTTGCCAGATACGCAGTATTTT.

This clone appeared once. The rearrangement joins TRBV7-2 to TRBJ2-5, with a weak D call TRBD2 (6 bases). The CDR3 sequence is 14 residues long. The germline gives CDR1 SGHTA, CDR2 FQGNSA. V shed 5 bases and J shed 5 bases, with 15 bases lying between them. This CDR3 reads CASSGGQRGETQYF. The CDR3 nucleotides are TGTGCCAGCAGCGGAGGCCAACGGGGGGAGACCCAGTACTTC.

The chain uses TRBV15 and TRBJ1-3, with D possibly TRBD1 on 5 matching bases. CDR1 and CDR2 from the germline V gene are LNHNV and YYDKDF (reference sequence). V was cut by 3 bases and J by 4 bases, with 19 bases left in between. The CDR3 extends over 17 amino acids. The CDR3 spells CATSSLWGGSKGNTIYF. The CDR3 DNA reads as TGTGCCACCAGCAGTCTTTGGGGGGGGTCGAAAGGAAACACCATATATTTT.

The CDR3 nucleotides are TGTGCCAGCAGCTTAACGGTGGCTGACACTGAAGCTTTCTTT. Amino acid sequence: CASSLTVADTEAFF. This chain connects TRBV7-3 to TRBJ1-1; unclear D gene. Germline CDR1 and CDR2: SGHTA and FQGTGA. The V end lost 0 bases, the J end lost 3 bases, and 8 bases lay between the germline ends. This CDR3 spans 14 amino acids.

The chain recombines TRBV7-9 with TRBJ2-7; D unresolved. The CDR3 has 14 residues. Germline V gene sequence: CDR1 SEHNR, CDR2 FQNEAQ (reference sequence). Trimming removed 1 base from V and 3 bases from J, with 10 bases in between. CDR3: CASSLGHTNYEQYF. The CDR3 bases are TGTGCCAGCAGCTTAGGGCACACAAACTACGAGCAGTACTTC. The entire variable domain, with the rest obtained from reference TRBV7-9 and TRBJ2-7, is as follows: DTGVSQNPRHKITKRGQNVTFRCDPISEHNRLYWYRQTLGQGPEFLTYFQNEAQLEKSRLLSDRFSAERPKGSFSTLEIQRTEQGDSAMYLCASSLGHTNYEQYFGPGTRLTVT.

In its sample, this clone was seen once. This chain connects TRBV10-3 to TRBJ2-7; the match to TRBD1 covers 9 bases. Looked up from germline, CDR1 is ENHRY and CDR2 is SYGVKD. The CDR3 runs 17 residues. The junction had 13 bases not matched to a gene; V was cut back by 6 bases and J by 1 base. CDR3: CAISVTDRGTGSYEQYF. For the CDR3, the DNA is TGTGCCATCAGCGTCACTGATAGGGGGACAGGGTCCTACGAGCAGTACTTC.

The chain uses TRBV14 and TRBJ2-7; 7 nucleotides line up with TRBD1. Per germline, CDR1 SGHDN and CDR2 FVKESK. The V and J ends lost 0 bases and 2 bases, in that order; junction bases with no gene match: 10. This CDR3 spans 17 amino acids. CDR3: CASSQDLVGTAPYEQYF. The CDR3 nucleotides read TGTGCCAGCAGCCAAGATCTCGTCGGGACAGCTCCCTACGAGCAGTACTTC.

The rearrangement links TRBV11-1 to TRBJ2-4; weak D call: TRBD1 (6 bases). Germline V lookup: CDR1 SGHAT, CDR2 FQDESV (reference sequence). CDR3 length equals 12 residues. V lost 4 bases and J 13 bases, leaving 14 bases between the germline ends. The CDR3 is CASSSDRQDQYF. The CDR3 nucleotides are TGTGCCAGCAGCTCAGACCGACAGGACCAGTACTTC.

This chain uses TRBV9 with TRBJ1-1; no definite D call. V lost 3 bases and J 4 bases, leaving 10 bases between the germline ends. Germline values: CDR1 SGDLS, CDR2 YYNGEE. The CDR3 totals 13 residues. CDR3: CASSGALGTEAFF. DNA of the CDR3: TGTGCCAGCAGCGGGGCCCTGGGCACTGAAGCTTTCTTT.

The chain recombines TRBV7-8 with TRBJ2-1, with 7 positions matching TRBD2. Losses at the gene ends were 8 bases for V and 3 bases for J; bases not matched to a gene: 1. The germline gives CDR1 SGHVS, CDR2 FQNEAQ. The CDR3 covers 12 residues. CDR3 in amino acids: CASGGGYNEQFF. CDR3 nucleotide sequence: TGTGCCAGCGGGGGGGGCTACAATGAGCAGTTCTTC. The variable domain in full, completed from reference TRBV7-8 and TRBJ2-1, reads GAGVSQSPRYKVAKRGQDVALRCDPISGHVSLFWYQQALGQGPEFLTYFQNEAQLDKSGLPSDRFFAERPEGSVSTLKIQRTQQEDSAVYLCASGGGYNEQFFGPGTRLTVL.

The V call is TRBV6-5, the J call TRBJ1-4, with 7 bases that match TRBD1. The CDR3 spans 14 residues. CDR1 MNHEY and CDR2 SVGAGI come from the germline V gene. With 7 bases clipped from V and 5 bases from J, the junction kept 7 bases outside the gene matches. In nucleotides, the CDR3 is TGTGCCAGCACCTCCGGGACAGCCAATGAAAAACTGTTTTTT. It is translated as CASTSGTANEKLFF.

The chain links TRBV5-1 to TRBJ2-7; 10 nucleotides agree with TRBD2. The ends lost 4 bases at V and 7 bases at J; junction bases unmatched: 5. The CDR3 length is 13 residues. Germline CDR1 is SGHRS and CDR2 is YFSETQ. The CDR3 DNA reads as TGCGCCAGCAGCCCCGGGACTAGCGATGAGCAGTACTTC. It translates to CASSPGTSDEQYF.

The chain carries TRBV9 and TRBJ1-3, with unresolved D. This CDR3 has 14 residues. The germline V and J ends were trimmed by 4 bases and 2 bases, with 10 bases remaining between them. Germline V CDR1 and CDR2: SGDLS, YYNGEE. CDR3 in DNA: TGTGCCAGCAGCTCTCACACAGCTGGAAACACCATATATTTT. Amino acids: CASSSHTAGNTIYF.

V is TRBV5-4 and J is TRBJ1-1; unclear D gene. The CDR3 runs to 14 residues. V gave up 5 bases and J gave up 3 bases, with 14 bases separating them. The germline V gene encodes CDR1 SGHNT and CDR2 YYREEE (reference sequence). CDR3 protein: CASRSGVTHTEAFF. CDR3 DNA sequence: TGTGCCAGCAGATCAGGTGTAACCCACACTGAAGCTTTCTTT.

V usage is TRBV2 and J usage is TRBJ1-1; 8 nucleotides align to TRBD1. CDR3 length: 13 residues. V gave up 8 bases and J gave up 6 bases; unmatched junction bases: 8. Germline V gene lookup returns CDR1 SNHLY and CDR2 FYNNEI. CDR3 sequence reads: CASGTDRGAEAFF. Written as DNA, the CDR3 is TGTGCCAGCGGGACTGACAGGGGAGCTGAAGCTTTCTTT.

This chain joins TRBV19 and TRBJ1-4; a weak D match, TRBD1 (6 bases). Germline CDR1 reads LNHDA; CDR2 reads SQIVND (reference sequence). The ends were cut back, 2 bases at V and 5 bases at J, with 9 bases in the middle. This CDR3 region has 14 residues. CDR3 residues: CASSIRQANEKLFF. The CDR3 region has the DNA TGTGCCAGTAGTATACGACAGGCAAATGAAAAACTGTTTTTT.

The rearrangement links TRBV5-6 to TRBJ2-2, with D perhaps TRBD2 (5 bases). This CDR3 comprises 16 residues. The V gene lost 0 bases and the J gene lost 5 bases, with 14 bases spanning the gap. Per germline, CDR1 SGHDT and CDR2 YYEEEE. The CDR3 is CASSLGPGSPTGELFF. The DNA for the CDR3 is TGTGCCAGCAGCTTGGGGCCGGGGTCTCCGACCGGGGAGCTGTTTTTT.

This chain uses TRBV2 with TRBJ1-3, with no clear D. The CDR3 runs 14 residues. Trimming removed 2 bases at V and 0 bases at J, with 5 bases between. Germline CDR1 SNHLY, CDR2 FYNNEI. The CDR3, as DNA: TGTGCCAGCAGTGAATTACTCTCTGGAAACACCATATATTTT. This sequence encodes CASSELLSGNTIYF.

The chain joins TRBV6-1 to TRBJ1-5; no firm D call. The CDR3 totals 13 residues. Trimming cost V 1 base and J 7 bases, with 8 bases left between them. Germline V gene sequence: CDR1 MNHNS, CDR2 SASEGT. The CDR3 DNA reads TGTGCCAGCAGTGAAGGGCTCCTCCAGCCCCAGCATTTT. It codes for CASSEGLLQPQHF.

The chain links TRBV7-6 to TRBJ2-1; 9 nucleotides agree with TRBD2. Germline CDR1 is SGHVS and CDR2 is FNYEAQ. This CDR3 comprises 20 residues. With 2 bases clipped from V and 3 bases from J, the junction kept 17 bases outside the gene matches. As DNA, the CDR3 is TGTGCCAGCAGCTTATATGGTGGTAGCGGGGGCCCCCTAGGCTACAATGAGCAGTTCTTC. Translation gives CASSLYGGSGGPLGYNEQFF.

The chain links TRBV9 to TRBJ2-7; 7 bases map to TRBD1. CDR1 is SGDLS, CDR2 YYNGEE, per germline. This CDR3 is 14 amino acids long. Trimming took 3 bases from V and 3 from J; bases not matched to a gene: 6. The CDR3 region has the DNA TGTGCCAGCAGCGACCGGGACAGTAACTACGAGCAGTACTTC. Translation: CASSDRDSNYEQYF.

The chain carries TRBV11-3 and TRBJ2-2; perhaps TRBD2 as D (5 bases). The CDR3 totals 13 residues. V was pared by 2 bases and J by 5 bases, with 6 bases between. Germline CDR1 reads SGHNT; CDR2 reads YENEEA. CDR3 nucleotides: TGTGCCAGCAGCTTACGGGAAACCGGGGAGCTGTTTTTT. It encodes CASSLRETGELFF.

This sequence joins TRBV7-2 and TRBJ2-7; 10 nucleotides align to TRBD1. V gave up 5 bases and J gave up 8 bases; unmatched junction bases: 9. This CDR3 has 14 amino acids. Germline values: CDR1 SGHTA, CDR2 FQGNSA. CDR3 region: CASSPGGTGDQQYF. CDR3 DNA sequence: TGTGCCAGCAGCCCCGGCGGGACAGGGGACCAGCAGTACTTC.